Given below is one T cell receptor (beta chain) in context. Its target is unknown. This sample stems from a study of T-cell reconstitution after alpha-beta-depleted transplantation in children. Study-wide results and caveats: Reportedly, only several hundred clones from non-depleted graft cells drove alpha-beta T-cell counts at about two months.

A TCRbeta library incorporating unique molecular identifiers was prepared. TCRdb called the PCR reads again in MiXCR, with one record for every CDR3 protein. This table holds 90,000 to 100,000 distinct CDR3 sequences, 20% to 25% found once. The receptor's source is a boy younger than 10 with acute lymphoblastic leukemia, due to receive a stem cell transplant. The sequenced sample was PBMCs, obtained before TCRalphabeta/CD19-depleted stem cell transplant.

CDR3 loop: CASSYVRGNRGLYYNEQFF. Here the CDR3 DNA reads TGTGCCAGCAGTTACGTCAGGGGGAACAGGGGGCTTTACTACAATGAGCAGTTCTTC. The rearrangement links TRBV6-5 to TRBJ2-1; TRBD1 aligns across 9 bases. Trimming took 2 bases from V and 3 from J; bases not matched to a gene: 14. The CDR3 extends over 19 amino acids. The germline CDR1 and CDR2 sequences are MNHEY and SVGAGI.